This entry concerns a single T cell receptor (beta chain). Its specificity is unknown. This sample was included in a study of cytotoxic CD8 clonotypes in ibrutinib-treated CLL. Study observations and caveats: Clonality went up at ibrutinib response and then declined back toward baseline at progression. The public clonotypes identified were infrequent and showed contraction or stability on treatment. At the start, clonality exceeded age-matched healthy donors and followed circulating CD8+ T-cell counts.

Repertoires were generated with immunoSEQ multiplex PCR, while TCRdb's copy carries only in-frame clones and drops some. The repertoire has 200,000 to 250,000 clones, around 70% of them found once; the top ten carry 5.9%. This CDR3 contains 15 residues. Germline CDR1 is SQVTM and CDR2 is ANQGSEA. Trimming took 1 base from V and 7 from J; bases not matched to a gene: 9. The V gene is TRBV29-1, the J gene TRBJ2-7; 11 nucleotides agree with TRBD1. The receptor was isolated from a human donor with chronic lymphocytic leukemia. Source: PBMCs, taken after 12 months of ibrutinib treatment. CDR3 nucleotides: TGCAGCGTTGAAGGCCCCGGGACAGGGGGAGGGGAGCAGTACTTC. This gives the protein CSVEGPGTGGGEQYF.